The 10 T cell receptor beta chains listed next were all sequenced from one sample in a study of cytomegalovirus exposure and HLA in healthy donors. Primers: 60 Vbeta forward and 13 Jbeta reverse. Profiled with immunoSEQ multiplex PCR; TCRdb holds only in-frame clones, not every one. The data show 180,000 or so clones, under 85% seen once. The sample was PBMCs. These receptors all stem from a human donor in good health.

This clone was observed a handful of times. Germline is not matched at one junction end, which may reflect a read error. The chain employs TRBV6-1 and TRBJ1-5; D not certain. Germline V CDR1 and CDR2: MNHNS, SASEGT. The CDR3 totals 13 residues. The CDR3 bases are TGTGCCGGCAGTCAGGCCTACAATCAGCCCCAGCATTTT. Protein sequence: CAGSQAYNQPQHF.

This clone was counted a few times. The chain is built from TRBV19 and TRBJ1-5; 9 nucleotides align to TRBD1. With V trimmed by 5 bases and J by 1 base, 9 bases remained unmatched. The CDR3 is made up of 17 amino acids. The germline V gene encodes CDR1 LNHDA and CDR2 SQIVND (reference sequence). CDR3 loop: CASSLNRGRFSNQPQHF. The CDR3 nucleotides are TGTGCCAGTAGTCTAAACAGGGGGCGGTTCAGCAATCAGCCCCAGCATTTT.

This clone was counted a few times. This chain joins TRBV5-4 and TRBJ1-6; 7 nucleotides match TRBD1. Germline V lookup: CDR1 SGHNT, CDR2 YYREEE (reference sequence). The trim removed 3 bases at V and 8 bases at J, leaving 8 bases unmatched. This CDR3 is built from 15 residues. The CDR3 coding sequence is TGTGCCAGCAGCTCCCTCGCAGGGGGTCATTCACCCCTCCACTTT. Translation gives CASSSLAGGHSPLHF.

In regard to this clone: Mismatch with germline at one junction end may stem from a read error. The chain recombines TRBV11-2 with TRBJ2-1, with TRBD2 identical over 9 bases. The CDR3 has 15 residues. The V gene's germline CDR1 is SGHAT and CDR2 FQNNGV. The CDR3 loop is CASSLERGDYNEQFF. In nucleotides, the CDR3 is TGTGCCAGCAGCCTAGAGCGGGGGGATTACAATGAGCAGTTCTTC.

CDR3 DNA: TGTGCCAGTAGTATTCCAGGGGCCGACACTGAAGCTTTCTTT. It specifies CASSIPGADTEAFF. The chain uses TRBV19 and TRBJ1-1; tentative D call: TRBD1 (6 bases). CDR1 LNHDA and CDR2 SQIVND come from the germline V gene (reference sequence). The length of the CDR3 is 14 residues. V was trimmed by 3 bases and J by 3 bases, leaving 11 bases between them.

The rearrangement links TRBV7-3 to TRBJ2-1; possibly TRBD1 for D (7 bases). The CDR3 runs 16 residues. From germline, CDR1 is SGHTA and CDR2 FQGTGA. Trimming took 5 bases from V and 6 from J, leaving 20 bases between them. The CDR3 loop is CASSTKGGQRLNEQFF. CDR3 DNA sequence: TGTGCCAGCAGCACTAAGGGGGGACAGCGCCTCAATGAGCAGTTCTTC.

This clone has just a few counts. This rearrangement joins TRBV5-4 to TRBJ1-2; TRBD1 matches 8 bases. The CDR3 runs to 15 residues. The V and J ends lost 2 bases and 5 bases, in that order; junction bases with no gene match: 8. Germline V gene lookup returns CDR1 SGHNT and CDR2 YYREEE (reference sequence). The CDR3 DNA sequence: TGTGCCAGCAGCTTAAGGACCCAGGGGGCGTATGGCTACACCTTC. This sequence encodes CASSLRTQGAYGYTF.

There are a few counts of this clone. The chain couples TRBV9 to TRBJ2-6; D is ambiguous. V dropped 1 base and J dropped 0 bases, with 5 bases sitting between them. Looked up from germline, CDR1 is SGDLS and CDR2 is YYNGEE. CDR3 length: 15 amino acids. The CDR3 region has the DNA TGTGCCAGCAGCGTAAAGCACTCTGGGGCCAACGTCCTGACTTTC. Protein: CASSVKHSGANVLTF. Supplemented by reference TRBV9 and TRBJ2-6, the full variable domain reads DSGVTQTPKHLITATGQRVTLRCSPRSGDLSVYWYQQSLDQGLQFLIQYYNGEERAKGNILERFSAQQFPDLHSELNLSSLELGDSALYFCASSVKHSGANVLTFGAGSRLTVL.

The rearrangement joins TRBV9 to TRBJ1-2, with 7 positions matching TRBD1. CDR1 and CDR2 from the germline V gene are SGDLS and YYNGEE. The CDR3 length is 16 residues. V lost 0 bases to trimming and J lost 5 bases; unmatched junction nucleotides: 10. The CDR3 sequence is CASSVAGDSGEYGYTF. CDR3 bases: TGTGCCAGCAGCGTAGCTGGGGACAGTGGAGAATATGGCTACACCTTC.

The V and J genes are TRBV7-3 and TRBJ2-5, with D possibly being TRBD1 (5 bases). The V gene lost 4 bases and the J gene lost 2 bases, with 11 bases spanning the gap. Germline V gene data show CDR1 as SGHTA and CDR2 as FQGTGA. The CDR3 totals 14 residues. Here the CDR3 DNA reads TGTGCCAGCAGCTCACGTCAGGGACAAGAGACCCAGTACTTC. It encodes CASSSRQGQETQYF.